This passage covers 12 T cell receptor beta chains from one sample sequenced in a study of immune characteristics of hereditary and idiopathic chronic pancreatitis. Here immunoSEQ multiplex PCR was the method, and the copy in TCRdb shows in-frame clones only, minus some. Among just over 2,000 clones listed, under 80% were seen once. Total pancreatectomy with islet autotransplantation was the source of the chronic pancreatitis pancreas tissue. The sequenced material came from pancreas tissue with idiopathic chronic pancreatitis. Source of these receptors: a human donor with chronic pancreatitis.

This chain joins TRBV24-1 and TRBJ2-7; D unresolved. Germline lookup yields CDR1 KGHDR and CDR2 SFDVKD. The ends were cut back, 3 bases at V and 1 base at J, with 12 bases in the middle. The CDR3 loop spans 15 amino acids. CDR3 in amino acids: CATSDAVPGSYEQYF. CDR3 in DNA: TGTGCCACCAGTGATGCGGTTCCTGGGTCCTACGAGCAGTACTTC.

The rearrangement links TRBV24-1 to TRBJ2-5, with a possible D match to TRBD1 (6 bases). The germline CDR1 and CDR2 sequences are KGHDR and SFDVKD. The CDR3 runs to 16 residues. Deletions cut 0 bases from V and 1 base from J, with 11 bases between. CDR3 amino acids: CATSDLTSGAQETQYF. The CDR3 DNA reads TGTGCCACCAGTGATTTGACCTCAGGGGCCCAAGAGACCCAGTACTTC.

This sequence joins TRBV27 and TRBJ1-3; the D is unclear. CDR3 length equals 16 residues. Per the germline V gene, CDR1 is MNHEY and CDR2 is SMNVEV (reference sequence). V dropped 2 bases and J dropped 4 bases, with 15 bases sitting between them. The CDR3 protein is CASSLKWGDPGNTIYF. The CDR3 DNA sequence: TGTGCCAGCAGTTTAAAATGGGGTGACCCGGGAAACACCATATATTTT.

The gene calls are TRBV4-3 and TRBJ1-6; D might be TRBD1 (5 bases). Trimming took off 1 base at V and 4 bases at J, with 8 bases between the two ends. This CDR3 region has 15 residues. CDR1 is LGHNA, CDR2 YSLEER, per germline. CDR3: CASSQGDQYNSPLHF. In DNA, the CDR3 is TGCGCCAGCAGCCAAGGGGACCAATATAATTCACCCCTCCACTTT.

This clone has just a few counts. This CDR3 is also generated by other DNA sequences in the sample. The gene calls are TRBV5-1 and TRBJ2-2; D is ambiguous. Germline V gene lookup returns CDR1 SGHRS and CDR2 YFSETQ. Trimming removed 4 bases at V and 2 bases at J, with 3 bases between. The CDR3 runs 12 residues. The CDR3 coding sequence is TGCGCCAGCAGCCCTAACACCGGGGAGCTGTTTTTT. It specifies CASSPNTGELFF.

This clone was seen a handful of times. The chain employs TRBV4-3 and TRBJ2-1; D may be TRBD1 (6 bases). The CDR3 is 16 residues long. V gave up 0 bases and J gave up 5 bases, with 14 bases separating them. The germline V gene has CDR1 LGHNA and CDR2 YSLEER. CDR3 nucleotide sequence: TGCGCCAGCAGCCAAGATTTGTCAGGGGCCGACAATGAGCAGTTCTTC. Residues: CASSQDLSGADNEQFF.

The rearrangement joins TRBV7-6 to TRBJ1-2; D not certain. V was clipped by 4 bases and J by 2 bases, with 17 bases between them. CDR1 and CDR2 (germline): SGHVS, FNYEAQ. The CDR3 spans 16 residues. CDR3 in DNA: TGTGCCAGCAGCTATGACATTGAATCTCGAAACTATGGCTACACCTTC. Its protein is CASSYDIESRNYGYTF. Full variable domain (rest looked up from reference TRBV7-6 and TRBJ1-2): GAGVSQSPRYKVTKRGQDVALRCDPISGHVSLYWYRQALGQGPEFLTYFNYEAQQDKSGLPNDRFSAERPEGSISTLTIQRTEQRDSAMYRCASSYDIESRNYGYTFGSGTRLTVV.

The chain is built from TRBV5-6 and TRBJ2-1; D remains ambiguous. Germline CDR1 is SGHDT and CDR2 is YYEEEE. The CDR3 spans 15 residues. V lost 2 bases to trimming and J lost 2 bases, with 11 bases between them. The chain's CDR3 is CASSLASDPYNEQFF. The CDR3 DNA reads as TGTGCCAGCAGCTTAGCTAGTGACCCCTACAATGAGCAGTTCTTC.

V is TRBV4-2 and J is TRBJ2-2, with D unresolved. Germline CDR1 is LGHNA and CDR2 is YNFKEQ. The CDR3 has 16 residues. The V end was cut by 0 bases, the J end by 4 bases, with 12 bases between. CDR3 in amino acids: CASSQDLDGATGELFF. Written as DNA, the CDR3 is TGTGCCAGCAGCCAAGATTTGGACGGAGCCACCGGGGAGCTGTTTTTT.

A few counts support this clone. This chain connects TRBV4-2 to TRBJ1-4, with D possibly TRBD1 on 5 matching bases. The ends were cut back, 0 bases at V and 3 bases at J, with 8 bases in the middle. In germline, CDR1 is LGHNA, CDR2 YNFKEQ. The CDR3 loop spans 15 amino acids. The CDR3 DNA reads as TGTGCCAGCAGCCAAGAGGACAACTCTAATGAAAAACTGTTTTTT. Residues: CASSQEDNSNEKLFF.

The J gene is TRBJ1-5, the V gene TRBV6-2 or TRBV6-3; maybe TRBD1 (6 bases). CDR3 length equals 18 residues. Per germline, CDR1 MNHEY and CDR2 SVGEGT. V lost 5 bases, J lost 5 bases, and 25 bases lay in between. The CDR3 protein is CASSPGGSAQGAYQPQHF. The CDR3 DNA reads TGTGCCAGCAGTCCAGGCGGGAGCGCACAGGGTGCGTATCAGCCCCAGCATTTT.

The chain carries TRBV6-5 and TRBJ1-2, with D tentatively TRBD1 (5 bases). Trimming took 7 bases from V and 6 from J, leaving 18 bases between them. In germline, CDR1 is MNHEY, CDR2 SVGAGI. This CDR3 has 14 residues. The CDR3 coding sequence is TGTGCCAGCACCAAGGGGAGGGGAGAGGATGGCTACACCTTC. Amino acid sequence: CASTKGRGEDGYTF.